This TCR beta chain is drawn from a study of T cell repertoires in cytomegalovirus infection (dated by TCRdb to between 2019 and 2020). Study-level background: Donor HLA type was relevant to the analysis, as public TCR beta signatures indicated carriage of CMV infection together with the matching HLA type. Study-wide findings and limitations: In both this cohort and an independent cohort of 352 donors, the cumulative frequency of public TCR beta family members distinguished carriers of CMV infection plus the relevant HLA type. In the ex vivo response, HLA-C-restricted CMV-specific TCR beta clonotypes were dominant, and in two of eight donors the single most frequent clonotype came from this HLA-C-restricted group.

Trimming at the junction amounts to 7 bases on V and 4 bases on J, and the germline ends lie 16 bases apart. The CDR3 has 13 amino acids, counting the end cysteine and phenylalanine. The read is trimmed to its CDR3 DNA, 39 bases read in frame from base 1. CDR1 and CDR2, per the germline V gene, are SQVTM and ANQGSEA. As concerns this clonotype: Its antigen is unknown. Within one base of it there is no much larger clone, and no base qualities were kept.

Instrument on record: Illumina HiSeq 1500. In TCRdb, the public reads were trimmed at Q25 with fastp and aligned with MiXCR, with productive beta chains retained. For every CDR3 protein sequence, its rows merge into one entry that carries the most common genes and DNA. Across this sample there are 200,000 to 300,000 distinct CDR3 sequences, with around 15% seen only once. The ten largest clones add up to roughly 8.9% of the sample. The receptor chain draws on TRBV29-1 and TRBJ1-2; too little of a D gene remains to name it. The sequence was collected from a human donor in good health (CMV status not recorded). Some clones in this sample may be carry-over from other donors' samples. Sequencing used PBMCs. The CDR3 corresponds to CSAQTTTSYGYTF. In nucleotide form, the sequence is TGCAGCGCACAAACCACTACTAGCTATGGCTACACCTTC. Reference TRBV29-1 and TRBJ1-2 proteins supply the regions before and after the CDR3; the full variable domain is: SAVISQKPSRDICQRGTSLTIQCQVDSQVTMMFWYRQQPGQSLTLIATANQGSEATYESGFVIDKFPISRPNLTFSTLTVSNMSPEDSSIYLCSAQTTTSYGYTFGSGTRLTVV.